Shown below are 16 T cell receptor beta chains from a single sample sequenced in a study of T cells in women clearing cervical HPV infection. Using immunoSEQ multiplex PCR, the repertoire was profiled, and TCRdb retains in-frame clones only, with some absent. The specimen's table records fewer than 35,000 clones. Input material: blood buffy coat. The origin of the receptors is a woman between 18 and 69 years old with a cervical HPV16 infection that either progressed to CIN3+ or cleared (not recorded which).

On this clone: The CDR3 end is not reached by the read, which stops 3 residues before it; the germline J gene fills it in. This sequence joins TRBV20-1 and TRBJ2-1; 7 bases align to TRBD1. The CDR3 is 16 residues long. Trimming cost V 0 bases and J 2 bases; bases outside gene matches: 7. Germline V gene lookup returns CDR1 DFQATT and CDR2 SNEGSKA (reference sequence). This CDR3 is CSARDSRQGAYNEQFF. CDR3 DNA (partial): TGCAGTGCTAGAGATTCCCGACAGGGTGCCTACAATGAG.

Turning to this clone: The read terminates 3 residues before the CDR3 end, so the remaining end is supplied by the germline J gene. The J gene is TRBJ2-3, the V gene TRBV20-1, with 10 nucleotides matching TRBD2. This CDR3 spans 16 amino acids. Per germline, CDR1 DFQATT and CDR2 SNEGSKA (reference sequence). With V trimmed by 1 base and J by 6 bases, 10 bases remained unmatched. CDR3: CSARVVGAGGPDTQYF. Partial CDR3 DNA: TGCAGTGCTAGAGTAGTGGGAGCGGGAGGGCCTGATACG.

Comments on this clone: The read is 3 residues too short to cover the CDR3 end, so that end is filled in from the germline J gene. V and J are TRBV7-2 and TRBJ2-1; 7 bases are shared with TRBD2. The V segment lost 8 bases and the J segment 9 bases; nucleotides outside the gene matches: 4. The germline V gene has CDR1 SGHTA and CDR2 FQGNSA. CDR3 length equals 11 residues. CDR3 region: CASGGRGEQFF. CDR3 DNA (partial): TGTGCCAGCGGAGGGAGGGGTGAG.

Turning to this clone: Read sequence stops 3 residues before the CDR3 end, and the germline J gene provides the missing end. The J gene is TRBJ2-3, the V gene TRBV7-2, with D perhaps matching TRBD1 (8 bases). Trimming took off 3 bases at V and 7 bases at J, with 14 bases between the two ends. Germline CDR1 is SGHTA and CDR2 is FQGNSA. This CDR3 region has 14 residues. The sequenced part of the CDR3 DNA is TGTGCCAGCAGCTTCACAGGGGGGGCCTATACG. Residues: CASSFTGGAYT. The complete CDR3 protein is CASSFTGGAYTQYF.

Notes on this clone: The read terminates 3 residues before the CDR3 end, so the remaining end is supplied by the germline J gene. V and J are TRBV20-1 and TRBJ2-1; a weak D match, TRBD1 (6 bases). CDR1 is DFQATT and CDR2 is SNEGSKA in the germline V gene (reference sequence). CDR3 length: 13 residues. Trimming removed 3 bases from V and 4 bases from J, with 10 bases in between. CDR3 loop: CSARRGQYNEQFF. The sequenced part of the CDR3 DNA is TGCAGTGCTAGGCGAGGACAGTACAATGAG.

The CDR3 loop reads CASSQTGTSGADTQYF. Partial CDR3 DNA: TGTGCCAGCAGCCAAACCGGGACTAGTGGGGCAGATACC. This rearrangement joins TRBV4-2 to TRBJ2-5; 8 nucleotides line up with TRBD2. The CDR3 goes on 3 residues after the read ends, and that part is filled in from the germline J gene. Germline CDR1 and CDR2: LGHNA and YNFKEQ. The CDR3 is 16 residues long.

As to this clone: The CDR3 goes on 3 residues after the read ends, and that part is filled in from the germline J gene. J is TRBJ1-2 and V is TRBV7-8; D remains unclear. Trimming removed 9 bases at V and 3 bases at J, with 14 bases between. CDR3 length: 13 residues. CDR1 SGHVS and CDR2 FQNEAQ come from the germline V gene. The CDR3 loop reads CASAEGVDYGYTF. CDR3 DNA, as far as it was read: TGTGCCAGTGCGGAAGGCGTCGACTATGGC.

Regarding this clone: The read terminates 3 residues before the CDR3 end, so the remaining end is supplied by the germline J gene. The chain carries TRBV5-1 and TRBJ2-2; 8 bases match TRBD1. The CDR3 runs to 16 residues. Germline-derived CDR1 and CDR2 are SGHRS and YFSETQ. J lost 7 bases, V lost 1 base, and 9 bases had no gene match. CDR3 in amino acids: CASSLKQGARDGELFF. The DNA read from the CDR3 is TGCGCCAGCAGCTTGAAGCAGGGGGCTCGGGACGGGGAG. The full variable domain, completed using reference TRBV5-1 and TRBJ2-2, is KAGVTQTPRYLIKTRGQQVTLSCSPISGHRSVSWYQQTPGQGLQFLFEYFSETQRNKGNFPGRFSGRQFSNSRSEMNVSTLELGDSALYLCASSLKQGARDGELFFGEGSRLTVL.

On this clone itself: The read terminates 3 residues before the CDR3 end, so the remaining end is supplied by the germline J gene. The chain joins TRBV5-1 to TRBJ2-1, with 8 nucleotides matching TRBD1. The CDR3 loop spans 15 amino acids. The ends lost 2 bases at V and 2 bases at J; junction bases unmatched: 3. CDR1 and CDR2 from the germline V gene are SGHRS and YFSETQ. The CDR3 bases that were read are TGCGCCAGCAGCTTCGACAGGGGAACCTACAATGAG. Protein product: CASSFDRGTYNE. The whole CDR3 protein reads CASSFDRGTYNEQFF.

Partial CDR3 DNA: TGTGCCAGCAGCTTGGGCGGACAAGAGACG. Encoded protein: CASSLGGQET. The whole CDR3 protein is CASSLGGQETQYF. V usage is TRBV5-4 and J usage is TRBJ2-3; TRBD1 might be the D (5 bases). The read terminates 3 residues ahead of where the CDR3 ends, so the germline J gene completes it. This CDR3 has 13 residues. Germline CDR1 is SGHNT and CDR2 is YYREEE (reference sequence).

Note on this clone: The read ends 3 residues before the CDR3 terminus; that terminus is restored from the germline J gene. The chain joins TRBV20-1 to TRBJ2-3; D is ambiguous. This CDR3 comprises 14 residues. Looked up from germline, CDR1 is DFQATT and CDR2 is SNEGSKA (reference sequence). Trimming removed 0 bases from V and 5 bases from J, with 12 bases in between. The CDR3 bases that were read are TGCAGTGCTAGAGACCACATGTTGAGAGATACG. Translated, it gives CSARDHMLRDT. The full CDR3 protein reads CSARDHMLRDTQYF.

A word on this clone: The read ends 3 residues shy of where the CDR3 ends; the end is completed using the germline J gene. The gene calls are TRBV30 and TRBJ2-4; possibly TRBD2 for D (6 bases). This CDR3 has 11 amino acids. The V gene's germline CDR1 is GTSNPN and CDR2 SVGIG (reference sequence). The sequenced CDR3 bases are TGTGCCTGGCGTCGGGGAGGAACT. The encoded protein is CAWRRGGT. The entire CDR3 reads CAWRRGGTQYF.

Worth noting for this clone: The read ends 3 residues shy of where the CDR3 ends; the end is completed using the germline J gene. The chain links TRBV7-6 to TRBJ1-1, with D possibly being TRBD1 (5 bases). Germline assignment: CDR1 SGHVS and CDR2 FNYEAQ. Trimming took off 2 bases at V and 7 bases at J, with 14 bases between the two ends. This CDR3 is built from 14 residues. The part of the CDR3 DNA that was read is TGTGCCAGCAGCTTACAGGCATCAGGGATTGAA. It is translated as CASSLQASGIE. The whole CDR3 sequence is CASSLQASGIEAFF.

Comment on this clone: The junction does not match germline at one end; this may be a read error. Sequencing ends 3 residues short of the CDR3 end; the germline J gene provides the rest. Within the sample, other DNA sequences also encode this same CDR3. This chain links TRBV6-1 with TRBJ1-3; D is perhaps TRBD1 (5 bases). CDR3 length equals 15 residues. Germline V lookup: CDR1 MNHNS, CDR2 SASEGT. CDR3 DNA, as far as it was read: TGTGCCAGCAGTGAAGTACCTCAAACAGGAAACACT. This gives the protein CASSEVPQTGNT. The whole CDR3 protein reads CASSEVPQTGNTIYF.

With regard to this clone: The sequenced fragment ends 3 residues before the CDR3 boundary, so the rest is inferred from the germline J gene. The gene calls are TRBV30 and TRBJ2-2; D ambiguous. The germline V gene encodes CDR1 GTSNPN and CDR2 SVGIG (reference sequence). The CDR3 sequence is 14 residues long. The CDR3 sequence: CAWSDGGGNEKLFF. The CDR3 DNA, read in part, is TGTGCCTGGAGTGACGGCGGCGGAAATGAAAAG.

Turning to this clone: The CDR3 extends 3 residues past the end of the read, so its final part is completed from the germline J gene. V usage is TRBV9 and J usage is TRBJ2-5; D gene unclear. The CDR3 spans 15 residues. CDR1 SGDLS and CDR2 YYNGEE come from the germline V gene. Between the trimmed V and J ends, which lost 0 bases and 4 bases, there was a span of 13 bases. This CDR3 reads CASSVDPSPPETQYF. The CDR3 DNA, read in part, is TGTGCCAGCAGCGTAGACCCTAGTCCCCCAGAGACC.